The 22 T cell receptor beta chains presented below share a single source sample, sequenced in a study of cytomegalovirus exposure and HLA in healthy donors. Amplification used 60 Vbeta primers and 13 Jbeta primers. The data were produced by immunoSEQ multiplex PCR, yet TCRdb's version contains in-frame clones alone and is incomplete. The data contain roughly 250,000 clones, approximately 84% of them singletons. Sequencing was done on a sample of PBMCs. The receptors here all came from a middle-aged woman in good health and CMV-seropositive.

V gene TRBV6-1 combines with J gene TRBJ1-1; weak D call: TRBD1 (5 bases). CDR1 and CDR2 (germline): MNHNS, SASEGT. Trimming removed 1 base at V and 7 bases at J, with 13 bases between. The CDR3 consists of 14 residues. Here the CDR3 DNA reads TGTGCCAGCAGTGAAGTCGGGGGGAGTAATGAAGCTTTCTTT. It translates to CASSEVGGSNEAFF.

The V and J genes are TRBV30 and TRBJ1-6, with 12 bases identical to TRBD1. Germline V gene lookup returns CDR1 GTSNPN and CDR2 SVGIG (reference sequence). V shed 2 bases, J shed 9 bases, and the junction held 8 bases outside the gene matches. The CDR3 runs to 16 residues. The CDR3 DNA sequence: TGTGCCTGGAGTCCTTCCGGGACAGGGGGCTTTTCACCCCTCCACTTT. The encoded protein is CAWSPSGTGGFSPLHF.

The chain uses TRBV30 and TRBJ1-2; D gene uncertain. Trimming removed 2 bases from V and 2 bases from J, with 18 bases in between. The germline CDR1 and CDR2 sequences are GTSNPN and SVGIG (reference sequence). This CDR3 has 16 amino acids. CDR3 loop: CAWSRDTLPGNYGYTF. As DNA, the CDR3 is TGTGCCTGGAGTAGAGACACCCTCCCGGGAAACTATGGCTACACCTTC.

The chain has TRBV28 and TRBJ2-4; no reliable D call. This CDR3 spans 13 amino acids. Trimming cost V 5 bases and J 2 bases, with 7 bases left between them. Germline CDR1 and CDR2: MDHEN and SYDVKM. The CDR3 nucleotides read TGTGCCAGCAGTGGCCACACCAAAAACATTCAGTACTTC. This translates into CASSGHTKNIQYF.

This chain joins TRBV13 and TRBJ2-2; D remains unclear. The CDR3 runs 15 residues. V shed 2 bases and J shed 0 bases, with 7 bases lying between them. CDR1 and CDR2 (germline): PRHDT, FYEKMQ (reference sequence). The CDR3 protein is CASSLRLANTGELFF. The DNA of the CDR3 is TGTGCCAGCAGCTTACGTCTCGCGAACACCGGGGAGCTGTTTTTT.

V gene TRBV21-1 combines with J gene TRBJ2-7; the table's D call, TRBD2, was not checked against the DNA. TRBV21-1 is a pseudogene locus. The CDR3 has 17 amino acids. The CDR3 reads CASSKGPGGPSRHEQYF. CDR3 bases: TGTGCCAGCAGCAAAGGTCCGGGAGGGCCCTCTCGGCACGAGCAGTACTTC.

This clone was recorded only once. J is TRBJ1-5 and V is TRBV30, with D possibly matching TRBD1 (6 bases). The germline V gene has CDR1 GTSNPN and CDR2 SVGIG (reference sequence). The CDR3 consists of 14 residues. Trimming took 4 bases from V and 9 from J, leaving 19 bases between them. The CDR3 bases are TGTGCCTGGATGGACAGATGGTCTAGTGGGCCCCAGCATTTT. Amino acids: CAWMDRWSSGPQHF.

In this sample, this clone turned up a few times. The chain couples TRBV5-8 to TRBJ1-1, with TRBD1 as a possible D gene (5 bases). Trimming stripped 5 bases from V and 4 bases from J, with 18 bases between. CDR1 and CDR2 (germline): SGHTS, YDEGEE. The CDR3 is 15 amino acids. The CDR3 nucleotides read TGTGCCAGCAGACCCCGATTAGGGAGGGGCACTGAAGCTTTCTTT. It yields the protein CASRPRLGRGTEAFF.

The V call is TRBV7-3, the J call TRBJ2-3, with 10 bases that match TRBD2. Germline V gives CDR1 SGHTA, CDR2 FQGTGA. V was pared by 5 bases and J by 6 bases, with 11 bases of the junction left unmatched. CDR3 length: 16 residues. The CDR3 sequence: CASSPTLAGVFDTQYF. CDR3 sequence (DNA): TGTGCCAGCAGCCCAACCCTAGCGGGAGTGTTTGATACGCAGTATTTT.

V and J are TRBV29-1 and TRBJ2-1, with D maybe TRBD2 (6 bases). The CDR3 spans 14 residues. The germline CDR1 and CDR2 sequences are SQVTM and ANQGSEA. The V gene lost 1 base and the J gene lost 9 bases, with 16 bases spanning the gap. CDR3 in DNA: TGCAGCGTTGAAGTAACGGACTACTCTCCTGAGCAGTTCTTC. It specifies CSVEVTDYSPEQFF.

The chain recombines TRBV25-1 with TRBJ2-7; 8 nucleotides match TRBD1. The CDR3 loop spans 14 amino acids. From germline, CDR1 is MGHDK and CDR2 SYGVNS. Germline trimming cut 3 bases from V and 7 bases from J; bases unmatched to any gene: 8. The CDR3 sequence is CASSDPRGPSEQYF. Here the CDR3 DNA reads TGTGCCAGCAGTGATCCCAGGGGGCCAAGTGAGCAGTACTTC.

The J gene is TRBJ2-7, the V gene TRBV11-2, with 7 nucleotides matching TRBD2. This CDR3 comprises 15 residues. Trimming took 3 bases from V and 1 from J; bases not matched to a gene: 6. Germline CDR1 and CDR2: SGHAT and FQNNGV. In DNA form, the CDR3 reads TGTGCCAGCAGCTTGGTGGCGGGAGCATCCTACGAGCAGTACTTC. Translating it yields CASSLVAGASYEQYF. Supplemented by reference TRBV11-2 and TRBJ2-7, the full variable domain reads EAGVAQSPRYKIIEKRQSVAFWCNPISGHATLYWYQQILGQGPKLLIQFQNNGVVDDSQLPKDRFSAERLKGVDSTLKIQPAKLEDSAVYLCASSLVAGASYEQYFGPGTRLTVT.

The V and J genes are TRBV9 and TRBJ1-1; 10 bases line up with TRBD1. The trim removed 4 bases at V and 10 bases at J, leaving 7 bases unmatched. This CDR3 has 13 amino acids. The V gene's germline CDR1 is SGDLS and CDR2 YYNGEE. The CDR3 nucleotides are TGTGCCAGCAGCCAAGGGACAGGGGACTCAGCTTTCTTT. Its protein product is CASSQGTGDSAFF.

Turning to this clone: The sample carries other DNA sequences with the same CDR3. The chain joins TRBV19 to TRBJ1-4; D perhaps matches TRBD1 (6 bases). The CDR3 is made up of 15 amino acids. Germline loops: CDR1 LNHDA, CDR2 SQIVND (reference sequence). The V end was cut by 1 base, the J end by 0 bases, with 6 bases between. The CDR3 nucleotides read TGTGCCAGTAGTATAGGGACAGCAACTAATGAAAAACTGTTTTTT. Translated, it gives CASSIGTATNEKLFF.

This chain uses TRBV11-3 with TRBJ2-7; TRBD2 aligns across 10 bases. CDR3 length equals 16 residues. V lost 5 bases, J lost 0 bases, and 7 bases stayed unmatched. The germline CDR1 and CDR2 sequences are SGHNT and YENEEA. CDR3 sequence: CASSQISGGISYEQYF. Here the CDR3 DNA reads TGTGCCAGCAGCCAGATTAGCGGGGGGATCTCCTACGAGCAGTACTTC.

About this clone itself: One end of the junction does not line up with germline, which may come from a read error. V gene TRBV27 combines with J gene TRBJ2-3; 7 bases are shared with TRBD1. Germline assignment: CDR1 MNHEY and CDR2 SMNVEV (reference sequence). This CDR3 has 11 residues. The CDR3 protein is CVDRPTDTQYF. CDR3 nucleotide sequence: TGCGTGGACAGGCCGACAGATACGCAGTATTTT.

V usage is TRBV6-5 and J usage is TRBJ1-6; 9 bases agree with TRBD1. The V and J ends lost 6 bases and 11 bases, in that order; junction bases with no gene match: 11. Germline CDR1 MNHEY, CDR2 SVGAGI. This CDR3 spans 15 amino acids. CDR3 region: CASSPSGTGIAPLHF. CDR3 nucleotides: TGTGCCAGCAGCCCCTCCGGGACAGGGATAGCACCCCTCCACTTT.

The rearrangement uses TRBV28 and TRBJ2-2; tentatively, D is TRBD2 (6 bases). V was cut by 8 bases and J by 5 bases, with 9 bases left in between. Germline V gene data show CDR1 as MDHEN and CDR2 as SYDVKM. The CDR3 spans 12 residues. CDR3 sequence (DNA): TGTGCCAGCGTGGGGGGAACCGGGGAGCTGTTTTTT. Its translation: CASVGGTGELFF. Using reference TRBV28 and TRBJ2-2 for the parts outside the CDR3, the full variable domain is DVKVTQSSRYLVKRTGEKVFLECVQDMDHENMFWYRQDPGLGLRLIYFSYDVKMKEKGDIPEGYSVSREKKERFSLILESASTNQTSMYLCASVGGTGELFFGEGSRLTVL.

The CDR3 spells CASSEGDRVYEQYF. The CDR3 DNA is TGTGCCAGCAGTGAAGGGGACAGGGTTTACGAGCAGTACTTC. The chain recombines TRBV6-1 with TRBJ2-7; 9 bases are a match to TRBD1. Germline-derived CDR1 and CDR2 are MNHNS and SASEGT. J was trimmed by 4 bases and V by 1 base; bases with no gene match: 2. The CDR3 is 14 residues long.

This sequence joins TRBV10-3 and TRBJ2-5, with D possibly being TRBD1 (6 bases). This CDR3 is 15 amino acids long. Germline-derived CDR1 and CDR2 are ENHRY and SYGVKD. V was cut by 0 bases and J by 1 base, with 9 bases left in between. The CDR3 region is CAISESTGPQETQYF. Here the CDR3 DNA reads TGTGCCATCAGTGAGTCAACAGGGCCCCAAGAGACCCAGTACTTC.

The chain links TRBV4-1 to TRBJ1-5, with unresolved D. Per the germline V gene, CDR1 is MGHRA and CDR2 is YSYEKL. The CDR3 is 15 residues long. Trimming shortened V by 0 bases and J by 6 bases, and 12 bases separated the two germline ends. The CDR3: CASSQDFDSAQPQHF. CDR3 in DNA: TGCGCCAGCAGCCAAGATTTTGATAGCGCTCAGCCCCAGCATTTT.

A single count supports this clone. V is TRBV7-9 and J is TRBJ1-2, with 10 positions matching TRBD1. The CDR3 runs to 15 residues. The trim removed 6 bases at V and 8 bases at J, leaving 12 bases unmatched. CDR1 is SEHNR and CDR2 is FQNEAQ in the germline V gene (reference sequence). Here the CDR3 DNA reads TGTGCCAGCAGTTATCCGGGACAGGGGTTAGGAGGCTACACCTTC. Protein product: CASSYPGQGLGGYTF.